This record covers a single T cell receptor (beta chain). Its antigen is not identified. The CDR3 loop spans 14 amino acids. The germline gives CDR1 ENHRY, CDR2 SYGVKD. V lost 10 bases and J lost 6, with 21 bases in between. This entry belongs to a study of lymphopenia after photon versus proton radiotherapy. Study-wide points: Under photons, naive T cells and diversity fell while effector/memory populations rose. Only patients who died were analyzed for survival; proton advantage is unproven.

Some clones are missing from TCRdb's copy, which holds only in-frame ones; the method was immunoSEQ multiplex PCR. The sample records about 14,000 clones, over 75% being singletons. Material: peripheral blood, obtained from a patient treated with photon-based radiotherapy. This sequence joins TRBV10-3 and TRBJ1-1; no clear D gene. The source of this sequence is a man aged 50 to 59 with gastric cancer. The CDR3 DNA reads as TGTGCCACAAAGGTCGGTACTAAAGTCCCTGAAGCTTTCTTT. It codes for CATKVGTKVPEAFF.